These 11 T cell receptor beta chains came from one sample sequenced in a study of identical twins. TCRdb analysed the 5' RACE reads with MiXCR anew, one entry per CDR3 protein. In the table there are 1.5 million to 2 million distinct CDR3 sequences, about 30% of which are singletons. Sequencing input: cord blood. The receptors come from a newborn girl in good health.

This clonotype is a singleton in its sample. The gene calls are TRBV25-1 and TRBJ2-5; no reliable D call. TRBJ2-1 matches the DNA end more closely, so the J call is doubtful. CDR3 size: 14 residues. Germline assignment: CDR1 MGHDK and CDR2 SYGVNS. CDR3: CASSEYGFQETQFF. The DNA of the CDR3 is TGTGCCAGCAGTGAATACGGATTTCAAGAGACCCAGTTCTTC.

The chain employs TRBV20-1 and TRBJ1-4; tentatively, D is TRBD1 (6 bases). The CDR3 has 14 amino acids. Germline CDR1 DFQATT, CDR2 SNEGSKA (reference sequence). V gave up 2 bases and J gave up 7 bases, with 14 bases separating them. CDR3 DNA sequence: TGCAGTGCTAGACAAACGGGGGGCAGTGAAAAACTGTTTTTT. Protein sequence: CSARQTGGSEKLFF.

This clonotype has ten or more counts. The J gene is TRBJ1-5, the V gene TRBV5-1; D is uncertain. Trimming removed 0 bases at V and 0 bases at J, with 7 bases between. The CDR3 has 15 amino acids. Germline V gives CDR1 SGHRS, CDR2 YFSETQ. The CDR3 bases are TGCGCCAGCAGCTTGGTCGGCAGTAGCAATCAGCCCCAGCATTTT. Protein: CASSLVGSSNQPQHF.

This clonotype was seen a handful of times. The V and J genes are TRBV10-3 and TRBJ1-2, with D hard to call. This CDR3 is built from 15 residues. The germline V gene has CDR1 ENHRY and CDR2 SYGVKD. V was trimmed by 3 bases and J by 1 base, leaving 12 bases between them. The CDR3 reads CAISDSGQNNYGYTF. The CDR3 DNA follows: TGTGCCATCAGTGATAGTGGGCAGAATAACTATGGCTACACCTTC.

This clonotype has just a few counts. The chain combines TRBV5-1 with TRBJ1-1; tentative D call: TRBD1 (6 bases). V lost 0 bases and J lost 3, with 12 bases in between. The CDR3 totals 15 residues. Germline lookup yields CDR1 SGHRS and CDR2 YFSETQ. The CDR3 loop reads CASSLAPQGDTEAFF. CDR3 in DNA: TGCGCCAGCAGCTTGGCCCCACAGGGCGACACTGAAGCTTTCTTT.

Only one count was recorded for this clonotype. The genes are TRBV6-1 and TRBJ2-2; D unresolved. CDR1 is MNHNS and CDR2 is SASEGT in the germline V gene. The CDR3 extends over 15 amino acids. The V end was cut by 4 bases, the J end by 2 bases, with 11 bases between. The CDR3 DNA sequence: TGTGCCAGCAGTGTGACTCGTCCCAACACCGGGGAGCTGTTTTTT. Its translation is CASSVTRPNTGELFF.

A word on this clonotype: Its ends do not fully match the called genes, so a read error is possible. The CDR3 here is CASGFGVRETQYF. Here the CDR3 DNA reads TGCGCCAGCGGCTTCGGCGTACGGGAGACCCAGTACTTC. The rearrangement uses TRBV5-1 and TRBJ2-5; D is undetermined. Germline CDR1 SGHRS, CDR2 YFSETQ. The CDR3 is 13 residues long.

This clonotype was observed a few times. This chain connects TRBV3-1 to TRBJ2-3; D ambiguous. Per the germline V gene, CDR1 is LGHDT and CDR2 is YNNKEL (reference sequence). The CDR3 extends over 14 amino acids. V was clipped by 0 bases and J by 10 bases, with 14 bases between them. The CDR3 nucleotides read TGTGCCAGCAGCCAAGAAGCTAGTCTTGACTCGCAGTATTTT. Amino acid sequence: CASSQEASLDSQYF.

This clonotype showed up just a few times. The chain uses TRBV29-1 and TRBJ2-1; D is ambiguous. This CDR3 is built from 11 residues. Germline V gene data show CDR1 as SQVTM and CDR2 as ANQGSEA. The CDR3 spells CSYCGYNEQFF. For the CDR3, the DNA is TGCAGTTATTGTGGATACAATGAGCAGTTCTTC.

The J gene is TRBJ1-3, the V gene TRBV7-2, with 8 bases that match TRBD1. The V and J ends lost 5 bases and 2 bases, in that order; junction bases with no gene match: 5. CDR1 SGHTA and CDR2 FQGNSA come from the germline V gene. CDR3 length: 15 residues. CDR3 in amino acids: CASSPDRDTGNTIYF. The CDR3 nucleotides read TGTGCCAGCAGCCCGGACAGGGACACTGGAAACACCATATATTTT.

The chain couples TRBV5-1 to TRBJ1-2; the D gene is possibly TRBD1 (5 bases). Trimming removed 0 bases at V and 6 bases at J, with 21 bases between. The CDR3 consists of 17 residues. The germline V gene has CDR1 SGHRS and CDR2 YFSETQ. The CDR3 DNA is TGCGCCAGCAGCTTGGTTCCCCCGCTAACAGGTTTACATGGCTACACCTTC. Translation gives CASSLVPPLTGLHGYTF.